The text below deals with one TCR beta chain. The antigen is not known. The germline V gene encodes CDR1 SQVTM and CDR2 ANQGSEA. The V segment lost 2 bases and the J segment 0 bases; nucleotides outside the gene matches: 11. The CDR3 is 17 residues long. This sample is part of a study of cytomegalovirus exposure and HLA in healthy donors. Study background: HLA-typed donors were the source of about 85 million unique TCRs, which an early data release held. Whole-study results and caveats: Earlier results showed most TCR beta V segments being productive about 87% or about 30% of the time.

The PCR employed 60 Vbeta primers together with 13 Jbeta primers. The authors' processing: Around 11 million shared chains were among the about 80 million unique TCR beta chains that a later analysis counted. Only in-frame clones appear in the TCRdb table, and some are missing; sequencing was by immunoSEQ multiplex PCR. For V, J and clone size, that table is used; D and trimming come from the DNA. The sample's table shows about 53,000 clones. V is TRBV29-1 and J is TRBJ2-7; 9 bases align to TRBD2. Sequencing was carried out using PBMCs. This receptor was obtained from a man aged 18-30 years in good health and CMV-seropositive. The CDR3 loop is CSVEIQGLAGSSYEQYF. CDR3 DNA sequence: TGCAGCGTTGAAATACAGGGGCTAGCGGGGTCCTCCTACGAGCAGTACTTC.